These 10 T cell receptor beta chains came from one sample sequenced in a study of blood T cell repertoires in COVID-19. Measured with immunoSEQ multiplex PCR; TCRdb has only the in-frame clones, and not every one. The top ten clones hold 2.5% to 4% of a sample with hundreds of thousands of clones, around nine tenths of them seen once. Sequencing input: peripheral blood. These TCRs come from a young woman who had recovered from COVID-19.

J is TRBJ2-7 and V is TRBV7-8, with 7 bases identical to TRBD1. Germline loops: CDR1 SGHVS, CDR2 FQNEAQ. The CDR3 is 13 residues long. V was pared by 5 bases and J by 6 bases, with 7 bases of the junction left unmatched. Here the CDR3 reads CASSLDRVGEQYV. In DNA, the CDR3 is TGTGCCAGCAGCCTTGACAGGGTAGGCGAGCAGTACGTC.

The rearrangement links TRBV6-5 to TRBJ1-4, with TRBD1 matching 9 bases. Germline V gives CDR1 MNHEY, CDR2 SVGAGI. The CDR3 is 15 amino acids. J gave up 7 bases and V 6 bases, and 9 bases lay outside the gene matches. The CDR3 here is CASRARGQGPEKLFF. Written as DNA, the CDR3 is TGTGCCAGCAGAGCTAGGGGACAGGGTCCTGAAAAACTGTTTTTT.

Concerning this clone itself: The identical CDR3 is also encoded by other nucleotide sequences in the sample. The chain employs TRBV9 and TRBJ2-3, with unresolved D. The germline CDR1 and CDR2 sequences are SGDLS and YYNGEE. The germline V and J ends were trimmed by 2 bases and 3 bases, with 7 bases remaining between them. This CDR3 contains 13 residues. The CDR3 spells CASSVAGTDTQYF. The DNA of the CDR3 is TGTGCCAGCAGCGTGGCAGGTACAGATACGCAGTATTTT.

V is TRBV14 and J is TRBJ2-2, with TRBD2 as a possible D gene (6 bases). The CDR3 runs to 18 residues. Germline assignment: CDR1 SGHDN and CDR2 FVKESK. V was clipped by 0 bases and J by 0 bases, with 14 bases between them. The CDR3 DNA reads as TGTGCCAGCAGCCAAGATACGGGGGAGTCTACGAACACCGGGGAGCTGTTTTTT. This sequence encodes CASSQDTGESTNTGELFF.

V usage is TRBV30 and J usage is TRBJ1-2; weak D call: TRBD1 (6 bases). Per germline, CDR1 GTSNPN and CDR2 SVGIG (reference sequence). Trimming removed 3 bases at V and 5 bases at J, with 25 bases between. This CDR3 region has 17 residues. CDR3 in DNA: TGTGCCTGGAGGTGGCGTTGGGGGGGGCCCCAAGAATATGGCTACACCTTC. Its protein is CAWRWRWGGPQEYGYTF.

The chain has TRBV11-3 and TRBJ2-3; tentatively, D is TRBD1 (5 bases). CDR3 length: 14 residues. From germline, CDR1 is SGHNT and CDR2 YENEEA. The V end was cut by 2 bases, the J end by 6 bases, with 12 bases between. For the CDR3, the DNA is TGTGCCAGCAGCTTATCAGGGTTTGTCGATACGCAGTATTTT. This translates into CASSLSGFVDTQYF.

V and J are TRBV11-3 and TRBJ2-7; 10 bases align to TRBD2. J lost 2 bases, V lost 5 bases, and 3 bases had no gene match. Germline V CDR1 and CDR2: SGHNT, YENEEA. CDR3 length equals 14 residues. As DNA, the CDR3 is TGTGCCAGCAGCCTAGCGGGAGCCGCCTACGAGCAGTACGTC. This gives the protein CASSLAGAAYEQYV.

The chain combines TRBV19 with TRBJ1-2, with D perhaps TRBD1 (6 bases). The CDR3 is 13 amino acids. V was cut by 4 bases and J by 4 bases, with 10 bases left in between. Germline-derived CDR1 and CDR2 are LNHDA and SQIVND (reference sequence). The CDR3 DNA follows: TGTGCCAGTAGTAAAGGACAGACCTATGGCTACACCTTC. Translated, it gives CASSKGQTYGYTF.

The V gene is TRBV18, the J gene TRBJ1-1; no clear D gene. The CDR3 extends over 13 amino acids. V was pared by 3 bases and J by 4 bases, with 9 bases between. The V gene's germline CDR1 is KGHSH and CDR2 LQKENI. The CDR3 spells CASSPHTGTEAFF. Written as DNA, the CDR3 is TGTGCCAGCTCACCGCACACGGGCACTGAAGCTTTCTTT. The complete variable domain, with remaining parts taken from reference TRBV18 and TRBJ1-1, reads NAGVMQNPRHLVRRRGQEARLRCSPMKGHSHVYWYRQLPEEGLKFMVYLQKENIIDESGMPKERFSAEFPKEGPSILRIQQVVRGDSAAYFCASSPHTGTEAFFGQGTRLTVV.

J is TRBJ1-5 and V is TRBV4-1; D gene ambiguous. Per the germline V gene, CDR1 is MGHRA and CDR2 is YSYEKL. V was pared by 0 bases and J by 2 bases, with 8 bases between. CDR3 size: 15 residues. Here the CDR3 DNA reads TGCGCCAGCAGCCAAGACCCCCTCGGCAATCAGCCCCAGCATTTT. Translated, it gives CASSQDPLGNQPQHF.